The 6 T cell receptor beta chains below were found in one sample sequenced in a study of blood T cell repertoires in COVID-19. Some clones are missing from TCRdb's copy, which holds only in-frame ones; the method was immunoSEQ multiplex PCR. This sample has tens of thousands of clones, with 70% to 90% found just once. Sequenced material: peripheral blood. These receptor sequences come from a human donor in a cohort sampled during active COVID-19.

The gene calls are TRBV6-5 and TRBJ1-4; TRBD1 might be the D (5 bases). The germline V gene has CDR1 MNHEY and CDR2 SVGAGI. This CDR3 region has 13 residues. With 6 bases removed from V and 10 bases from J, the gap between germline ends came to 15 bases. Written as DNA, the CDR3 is TGTGCCAGCAGGGTAATTCCCGGGGGAAAACTGTTTTTT. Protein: CASRVIPGGKLFF.

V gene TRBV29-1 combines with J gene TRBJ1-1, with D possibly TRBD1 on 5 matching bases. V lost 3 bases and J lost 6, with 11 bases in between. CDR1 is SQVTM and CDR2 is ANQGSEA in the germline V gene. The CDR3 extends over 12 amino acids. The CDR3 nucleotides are TGCAGCGTTGAGGGGGGGGATCCTGAAGCTTTCTTT. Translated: CSVEGGDPEAFF.

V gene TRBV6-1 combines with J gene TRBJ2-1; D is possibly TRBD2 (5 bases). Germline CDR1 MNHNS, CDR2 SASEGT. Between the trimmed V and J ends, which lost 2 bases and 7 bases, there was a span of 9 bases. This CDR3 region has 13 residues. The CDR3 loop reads CASSEKRANEQFF. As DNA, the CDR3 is TGTGCCAGCAGTGAAAAGAGGGCAAATGAGCAGTTCTTC.

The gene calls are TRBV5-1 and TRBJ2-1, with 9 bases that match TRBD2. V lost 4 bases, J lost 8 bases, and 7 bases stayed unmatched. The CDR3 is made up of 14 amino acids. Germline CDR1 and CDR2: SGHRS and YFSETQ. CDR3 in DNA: TGCGCCAGCAGCCACGGACTAGCGAATGATGAGCAGTTCTTC. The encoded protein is CASSHGLANDEQFF.

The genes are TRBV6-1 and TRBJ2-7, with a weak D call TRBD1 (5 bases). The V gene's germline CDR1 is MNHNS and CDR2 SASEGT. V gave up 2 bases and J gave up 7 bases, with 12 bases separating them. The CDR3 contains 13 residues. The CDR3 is CASSEPGYGEQYF. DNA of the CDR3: TGTGCCAGCAGTGAACCAGGGTACGGGGAGCAGTACTTC.

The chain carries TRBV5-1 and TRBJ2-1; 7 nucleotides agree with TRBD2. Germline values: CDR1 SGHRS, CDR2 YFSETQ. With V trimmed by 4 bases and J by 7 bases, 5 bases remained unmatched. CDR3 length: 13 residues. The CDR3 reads CASSPRGENEQFF. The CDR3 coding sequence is TGCGCCAGCAGCCCTCGGGGGGAAAATGAGCAGTTCTTC.